These T cell receptor beta chains were read from a single sample in a study of T cell repertoires in cytomegalovirus infection. A single record per CDR3 protein comes from TCRdb applying MiXCR to the reads. The repertoire holds about 830,000 distinct CDR3 sequences, with 32% as singletons. These receptors are not linked to any known antigen. The sample in question was cultured CD8+ T cells from PBMCs, obtained from culture after CMV antigen stimulation. Receptors were obtained from a human donor in good health (CMV status not recorded). Some clones in this sample may be carry-over from other donors' samples. Both conserved end residues are part of each CDR3. The D gene is left open where the match is weak. For some rows the clone size is stated as once, few or many, or as a class when expanded; others skip it.

V	D	J	size	CDR3	DNA
TRBV12-3/TRBV12-4	.	TRBJ2-1	.	CASSTGGQTPNEQFF	TGTGCCAGCTCGACGGGAGGACAGACCCCCAATGAGCAGTTCTTC
TRBV19	.	TRBJ2-3	few	CASSIGQLTTDTQYF	TGTGCCAGTAGTATTGGACAGCTAACCACAGATACGCAGTATTTT
TRBV14	.	TRBJ2-2	.	CASSQDVRVYPGELFF	TGTGCCAGCAGCCAAGATGTCCGGGTTTACCCCGGGGAGCTGTTTTTT
TRBV5-1	.	TRBJ1-1	.	CASSLVGGHRAGAFF	TGCGCCAGCAGCTTGGTCGGTGGCCACAGGGCCGGAGCTTTCTTT
TRBV7-6	.	TRBJ2-3	many	CASSPPPDTTDTQYF	TGTGCCAGCAGCCCACCCCCGGATACCACAGATACGCAGTATTTT
TRBV7-4	TRBD1	TRBJ2-2	.	CASSLAGRGTGTNTEELFF	TGTGCCAGCAGCTTAGCCGGTAGAGGGACAGGGACGAACACCGAGGAGCTGTTTTTT
TRBV2	TRBD2	TRBJ2-1	.	CASNRGTRFSNEQFF	TGTGCCAGCAATCGCGGGACTAGGTTTTCCAATGAGCAGTTCTTC
TRBV6-6	.	TRBJ1-2	.	CASSYPRGGPNNYGYTF	TGTGCCAGCAGTTACCCCAGAGGGGGGCCCAACAACTATGGCTACACCTTC
TRBV6-1	.	TRBJ2-1	.	CASSNSGYNEQFF	TGTGCCAGCAGTAACAGTGGGTACAATGAGCAGTTCTTC
TRBV27	TRBD1	TRBJ1-6	.	CASRTGFHSPLHF	TGTGCCAGCAGGACAGGGTTCCATTCACCCCTCCACTTT
TRBV7-8	TRBD2	TRBJ2-5	few	CASSLIAGVTETQYF	TGTGCCAGCAGCTTAATAGCGGGGGTGACAGAGACCCAGTACTTC
TRBV6-1	TRBD1	TRBJ1-1	many	CASRDRVYTEAFF	TGTGCCAGTCGGGACAGGGTTTACACTGAAGCTTTCTTT
TRBV4-1	TRBD1	TRBJ1-3	many	CASRAGTGATVGTGNTIYF	TGCGCCAGCAGAGCCGGGACAGGGGCAACGGTCGGGACTGGAAACACCATATATTTT
TRBV29-1	.	TRBJ2-1	few	CSVDGGSYNEQFF	TGCAGCGTTGACGGGGGCTCCTACAATGAGCAGTTCTTC
TRBV27	.	TRBJ2-2	.	CASSRGRDATGELFF	TGTGCCAGCAGTCGCGGCAGGGATGCGACCGGGGAGCTGTTTTTT
TRBV20-1	TRBD1	TRBJ2-7	.	CSAVNRDSYEQYF	TGCAGTGCTGTAAACCGGGACAGCTACGAGCAGTACTTC
TRBV5-5	.	TRBJ1-2	few	CASSMAPQSAGDPYGYTF	TGTGCCAGCAGCATGGCCCCCCAATCGGCAGGGGATCCCTATGGCTACACCTTC
TRBV12-3/TRBV12-4	.	TRBJ1-5	few	CASSLGGSYQPQHF	TGTGCCAGCAGTTTAGGAGGGTCCTATCAGCCCCAGCATTTT
TRBV7-2	.	TRBJ1-2	.	CASSLARGMDYGYTF	TGTGCCAGCAGCTTAGCGAGGGGGATGGACTATGGCTACACCTTC
TRBV5-4	TRBD2	TRBJ2-7	few	CASSILYSGGPTYEQYF	TGTGCCAGCAGCATCCTATATAGCGGGGGACCAACCTACGAGCAGTACTTC
TRBV20-1	.	TRBJ1-1	.	CSASFVGSNTEAFF	TGCAGTGCTAGCTTCGTAGGGTCGAACACTGAAGCTTTCTTT
TRBV19	TRBD1	TRBJ1-1	.	CASILGQGAHTEAFF	TGTGCCAGTATTCTGGGACAGGGTGCACACACTGAAGCTTTCTTT
TRBV4-3	.	TRBJ2-1	.	CASSQDAGYEQFF	TGCGCCAGCAGCCAAGATGCAGGTTATGAGCAGTTCTTC
TRBV4-1	.	TRBJ1-5	.	CVSSQGSHNQPQHF	TGCGTCAGCAGCCAAGGCAGCCACAATCAGCCCCAGCATTTT
TRBV20-1	.	TRBJ2-7	.	CSAGKGMGEQYF	TGCAGTGCTGGGAAAGGGATGGGGGAGCAGTACTTC
TRBV7-9	.	TRBJ1-4	few	CASSLYTNEKLFF	TGTGCCAGCAGCTTATATACTAATGAAAAACTGTTTTTT
TRBV7-2	TRBD2	TRBJ2-1	.	CASNLVPAGGYNEQFF	TGTGCCAGCAACTTAGTACCAGCGGGGGGCTACAATGAGCAGTTCTTC
TRBV7-9	TRBD2	TRBJ2-5	many	CASTDGRGRQETQYF	TGTGCCAGCACCGACGGGCGGGGGAGACAAGAGACCCAGTACTTC
TRBV7-2	.	TRBJ1-3	many	CASSLRGSSGNTIYF	TGTGCCAGCAGCTTAAGGGGTAGCTCTGGAAACACCATATATTTT
TRBV12-3/TRBV12-4	TRBD1	TRBJ2-3	few	CASSLGTGRDTQYF	TGTGCCAGCAGTTTGGGGACAGGGCGAGATACGCAGTATTTT
TRBV2	.	TRBJ2-4	.	CASSEGAGSITDIQYF	TGTGCCAGCAGTGAAGGGGCAGGGAGTATCACTGACATTCAGTACTTC
TRBV6-2/TRBV6-3	.	TRBJ1-2	few	CASRKQIYGYTF	TGTGCCAGCAGAAAGCAGATCTATGGCTACACCTTC
TRBV4-3	TRBD1	TRBJ1-5	many	CASSQDTGGNQPQHF	TGCGCCAGCAGCCAAGACACAGGGGGGAATCAGCCCCAGCATTTT
TRBV7-8	.	TRBJ2-3	.	CASSLAGARADTQYF	TGTGCCAGCAGCTTAGCGGGGGCCAGGGCAGATACGCAGTATTTT
TRBV2	.	TRBJ1-2	few	CASREEGVPSNYGYTF	TGTGCCAGCAGGGAGGAAGGGGTTCCAAGTAACTATGGCTACACCTTC
TRBV7-6	.	TRBJ1-2	.	CVSSLGPQHGYTF	TGTGTCAGCAGCTTGGGGCCGCAGCATGGCTACACCTTC
TRBV7-2	.	TRBJ1-1	.	CASSSTTVYMDTEAFF	TGTGCCAGCAGCTCGACGACAGTCTATATGGACACTGAAGCTTTCTTT
TRBV19	.	TRBJ2-1	.	CASSPRHPWEYNEQFF	TGTGCCAGTAGTCCCCGACATCCCTGGGAGTACAATGAGCAGTTCTTC
TRBV28	TRBD1	TRBJ2-1	few	CASSLSGTGGSHEQFF	TGTGCCAGCAGTTTATCTGGGACAGGGGGAAGCCATGAGCAGTTCTTC
TRBV28	.	TRBJ1-4	.	CASSLRGRRDGEKLFF	TGTGCCAGTAGTTTGAGAGGACGGCGGGACGGGGAAAAACTGTTTTTT
TRBV7-6	.	TRBJ2-7	.	CASSPLGLQGGYEQYF	TGTGCCAGCAGCCCCCTAGGTCTTCAGGGGGGCTACGAGCAGTACTTC
TRBV4-1	TRBD1	TRBJ1-4	few	CASSQGRTRDRNEKLFF	TGTGCCAGCAGCCAAGGTCGGACGAGGGACAGGAATGAAAAACTGTTTTTT
TRBV7-9	TRBD2	TRBJ2-5	few	CASSSIAGGEETQYF	TGTGCCAGCAGCTCAATAGCGGGGGGCGAAGAGACCCAGTACTTC
TRBV11-2	TRBD1	TRBJ2-5	.	CASSLAPGQGLETQYF	TGTGCCAGCAGCTTAGCCCCGGGACAGGGCTTAGAGACCCAGTACTTC
TRBV27	TRBD1	TRBJ2-6	few	CASSLRLWPPGTGEFSGANVLTF	TGTGCCAGCAGTTTACGCCTGTGGCCTCCCGGGACAGGGGAGTTTTCTGGGGCCAACGTCCTGACTTTC
TRBV7-8	TRBD1	TRBJ1-6	.	CASRPGTEISYNSPLHF	TGTGCCAGCAGACCCGGGACAGAGATCTCCTATAATTCACCCCTCCACTTT
TRBV6-2/TRBV6-3	.	TRBJ2-4	.	CASSYPSLIGGKNIQYF	TGTGCCAGCAGTTACCCGTCTCTTATTGGGGGCAAAAACATTCAGTACTTC